This T cell receptor beta chain comes out of a study of shared clonotypes between healthy human individuals. On the study more broadly: CD4 naive and memory got three plates each, CD8 naive two, CD8 memory one.

General study points: On the whole, naive subsets had larger estimated richness than memory subsets had. Rarefaction showed that sequencing of sorted subsets was incomplete (despite large depth). All-four-donor shared clonotypes had higher generation probabilities than non-shared clonotypes did.

Assay: immunoSEQ multiplex PCR; the TCRdb copy retains only in-frame clones and omits some. The sample records over a million clones, roughly 96% being singletons. V lost 10 bases to trimming and J lost 7 bases, with 16 bases between them. Germline values: CDR1 MNHNS, CDR2 SASEGT. The CDR3 contains 13 residues. Remarks on this clone: Its cognate antigen is unknown.

The chain uses TRBV6-1 and TRBJ1-4; D is undetermined. Sequencing was performed on naive CD4+ T cells sorted from blood. Specified subset: CD45RA+ positively selected. The clonotype originates from a man aged 30 to 45 in good health. The CDR3 region is CANRALGREKLFF. The CDR3, as DNA: TGTGCCAATAGGGCCCTAGGGCGTGAAAAACTGTTTTTT.